What follows are 27 T cell receptor beta chains derived from one specimen sequenced in a study of long-term antiretroviral therapy in people with HIV. Version v3.0 of the immunoSEQ assay ran at survey level. Data came from immunoSEQ multiplex PCR; TCRdb stores just in-frame clones and leaves some out. The sample has 25,000 to 35,000 clones, approximately 84% seen once. Sequenced here: unsorted PBMCs, sampled 3.1 years after starting antiretroviral therapy. These receptors were taken from a woman aged 45-65 years with HIV.

The chain has TRBV18 and TRBJ1-3; TRBD1 is a possible D gene (5 bases). CDR1 KGHSH and CDR2 LQKENI come from the germline V gene. V lost 3 bases and J lost 8, with 8 bases in between. This CDR3 has 12 residues. The CDR3 is CASSPQGHTIYF. CDR3 DNA sequence: TGTGCCAGCTCACCGCAGGGACACACCATATATTTT.

This rearrangement joins TRBV28 to TRBJ2-1; D gene uncertain. This CDR3 is 14 amino acids long. Germline CDR1 MDHEN, CDR2 SYDVKM. V dropped 5 bases and J dropped 7 bases, with 15 bases sitting between them. This CDR3 reads CASSAEPDGNEQFF. The DNA of the CDR3 is TGTGCCAGCAGTGCGGAGCCGGACGGAAATGAGCAGTTCTTC.

This chain connects TRBV11-2 to TRBJ1-5; a possible D gene is TRBD1 (5 bases). Germline CDR1 and CDR2: SGHAT and FQNNGV. V lost 5 bases to trimming and J lost 0 bases, with 17 bases between them. This CDR3 has 17 amino acids. CDR3 residues: CASSPSGQLYSNQPQHF. The DNA for the CDR3 is TGTGCCAGCAGCCCATCGGGGCAGCTTTATAGCAATCAGCCCCAGCATTTT. The full variable domain, completed using reference TRBV11-2 and TRBJ1-5, is EAGVAQSPRYKIIEKRQSVAFWCNPISGHATLYWYQQILGQGPKLLIQFQNNGVVDDSQLPKDRFSAERLKGVDSTLKIQPAKLEDSAVYLCASSPSGQLYSNQPQHFGDGTRLSIL.

This sequence joins TRBV6-5 and TRBJ2-7; TRBD2 aligns across 8 bases. CDR1 MNHEY and CDR2 SVGAGI come from the germline V gene. CDR3 length: 12 amino acids. V was pared by 6 bases and J by 6 bases, with 4 bases of the junction left unmatched. DNA of the CDR3: TGTGCCAGCAGATCTACTAGCGGCGAGCAGTACTTC. Translating gives CASRSTSGEQYF.

CDR3 residues: CAWSGWVNTEAFF. Here the CDR3 DNA reads TGTGCCTGGAGTGGGTGGGTGAACACTGAAGCTTTCTTT. The chain combines TRBV30 with TRBJ1-1; D remains ambiguous. The CDR3 length is 13 residues. The germline V gene encodes CDR1 GTSNPN and CDR2 SVGIG (reference sequence). V was shortened by 1 base and J by 0 bases, with 6 bases between the two germline ends.

V gene TRBV30 combines with J gene TRBJ2-7; 9 bases match TRBD1. CDR1 and CDR2 from the germline V gene are GTSNPN and SVGIG (reference sequence). Trimming removed 1 base from V and 0 bases from J; junction bases left unmatched: 7. This CDR3 is 16 amino acids long. The DNA of the CDR3 is TGTGCCTGGAGTGAACCGGGACAGGGAAGCTCCTACGAGCAGTACTTC. Translation gives CAWSEPGQGSSYEQYF.

This rearrangement joins TRBV10-2 to TRBJ2-2, with 11 bases matching TRBD2. CDR1 is WSHSY and CDR2 is SAAADI in the germline V gene. The CDR3 runs to 15 residues. V lost 6 bases and J lost 0; bases outside the gene matches: 0. The DNA for the CDR3 is TGCGCCAGCAGGGGACTAGCGGCGAACACCGGGGAGCTGTTTTTT. This encodes CASRGLAANTGELFF.

This chain links TRBV5-8 with TRBJ2-3, with 9 bases that match TRBD1. The germline CDR1 and CDR2 sequences are SGHTS and YDEGEE. The CDR3 spans 13 residues. V was pared by 4 bases and J by 6 bases, with 3 bases of the junction left unmatched. CDR3 loop: CASSHGTGDTQYF. The CDR3 DNA sequence: TGTGCCAGCAGCCACGGGACAGGGGATACGCAGTATTTT.

The rearrangement joins TRBV7-9 to TRBJ1-4; TRBD1 might be the D (5 bases). Germline V gene lookup returns CDR1 SEHNR and CDR2 FQNEAQ (reference sequence). Trimming took off 2 bases at V and 0 bases at J, with 10 bases between the two ends. CDR3 length equals 16 residues. In DNA, the CDR3 is TGTGCCAGCAGCTTATGGGGCGGAGCAACTAATGAAAAACTGTTTTTT. This codes for CASSLWGGATNEKLFF.

This clone was seen once. The V gene is TRBV5-4, the J gene TRBJ2-1; TRBD1 is a possible D gene (5 bases). This CDR3 region has 13 residues. The germline V gene has CDR1 SGHNT and CDR2 YYREEE (reference sequence). With 9 bases removed from V and 6 bases from J, the gap between germline ends came to 16 bases. The CDR3 nucleotides are TGTGCCACCTCGGGCAGGGTGGGCAATGAGCAGTTCTTC. Translated, it gives CATSGRVGNEQFF. Variable domain in full (rest from reference TRBV5-4 and TRBJ2-1): ETGVTQSPTHLIKTRGQQVTLRCSSQSGHNTVSWYQQALGQGPQFIFQYYREEENGRGNFPPRFSGLQFPNYSSELNVNALELDDSALYLCATSGRVGNEQFFGPGTRLTVL.

This chain connects TRBV18 to TRBJ1-1, with 9 bases lining up with TRBD1. Germline assignment: CDR1 KGHSH and CDR2 LQKENI. The CDR3 length is 16 residues. V lost 7 bases, J lost 3 bases, and 12 bases stayed unmatched. CDR3 nucleotides: TGTGCCAGCTTGCCGGGACAGGGAGAGGGGGACACTGAAGCTTTCTTT. Its protein product is CASLPGQGEGDTEAFF.

This clone has just one count. This chain joins TRBV27 and TRBJ1-3; D unclear. Looked up from germline, CDR1 is MNHEY and CDR2 is SMNVEV (reference sequence). This CDR3 region has 14 residues. Between the trimmed V and J ends, which lost 5 bases and 0 bases, there was a span of 8 bases. CDR3 residues: CASSTAISGNTIYF. The CDR3 region has the DNA TGTGCCAGCAGTACTGCGATCTCTGGAAACACCATATATTTT.

The gene calls are TRBV4-1 and TRBJ2-5; TRBD2 aligns across 10 bases. Germline V lookup: CDR1 MGHRA, CDR2 YSYEKL. CDR3 length equals 13 residues. V was clipped by 4 bases and J by 5 bases; unmatched bases: 1. The CDR3 nucleotides are TGCGCCAGCAGCCTGGGACTAGCGGAGACCCAGTACTTC. This translates into CASSLGLAETQYF.

This clone came up a few times. This chain links TRBV9 with TRBJ1-2; TRBD1 might be the D (5 bases). CDR3 size: 13 residues. Germline CDR1 and CDR2: SGDLS and YYNGEE. With 8 bases removed from V and 4 bases from J, the gap between germline ends came to 15 bases. CDR3 bases: TGTGCCAGTGATCGGGGCGGCGGCTATGGCTACACCTTC. Protein: CASDRGGGYGYTF.

This rearrangement joins TRBV10-3 to TRBJ1-2; 9 positions match TRBD1. This CDR3 region has 14 residues. V trimming: 7 bases; J trimming: 4 bases; junction bases outside the gene matches: 7. Germline CDR1 and CDR2: ENHRY and SYGVKD. The CDR3: CAIKQGALFYGYTF. In DNA, the CDR3 is TGTGCCATCAAACAGGGGGCTTTGTTCTATGGCTACACCTTC.

The genes are TRBV7-6 and TRBJ2-3; tentatively, D is TRBD1 or TRBD2 (6 bases each). The CDR3 sequence is 15 residues long. Trimming pared 2 bases from V and 6 bases from J, leaving 15 bases between. Germline V lookup: CDR1 SGHVS, CDR2 FNYEAQ. CDR3 bases: TGTGCCAGCAGCTTAAGATCGGGGGCAGATGATACGCAGTATTTT. This gives the protein CASSLRSGADDTQYF.

This clone was counted once. The rearrangement uses TRBV5-1 and TRBJ2-5, with D tentatively TRBD1 (6 bases). The CDR3 has 16 amino acids. V dropped 4 bases and J dropped 2 bases, with 18 bases sitting between them. CDR1 SGHRS and CDR2 YFSETQ come from the germline V gene. The chain's CDR3 is CASSRLVGGEQETQYF. The CDR3, as DNA: TGCGCCAGCAGCCGTCTTGTAGGGGGTGAACAAGAGACCCAGTACTTC.

The chain carries TRBV6-5 and TRBJ1-6, with no clear D. V was shortened by 0 bases and J by 6 bases, with 6 bases between the two germline ends. This CDR3 spans 14 amino acids. Germline V gene sequence: CDR1 MNHEY, CDR2 SVGAGI. CDR3 in amino acids: CASSYSQPNSPLHF. The DNA for the CDR3 is TGTGCCAGCAGTTACTCGCAGCCTAATTCACCCCTCCACTTT.

The genes are TRBV6-6 and TRBJ2-7, with a weak D call TRBD1 (6 bases). From germline, CDR1 is MNHNY and CDR2 SVGAGI (reference sequence). The CDR3 covers 14 residues. Trimming shortened V by 2 bases and J by 4 bases, and 12 bases separated the two germline ends. The CDR3 here is CASSYGDTEYEQYV. Written as DNA, the CDR3 is TGTGCCAGCAGTTACGGGGACACCGAGTACGAGCAGTACGTC.

This chain links TRBV19 with TRBJ2-3; weak D call: TRBD1 (6 bases). The CDR3 length is 13 residues. CDR1 LNHDA and CDR2 SQIVND come from the germline V gene (reference sequence). V lost 7 bases, J lost 0 bases, and 8 bases lay in between. The CDR3 reads CASTDRSTDTQYF. Here the CDR3 DNA reads TGTGCCAGTACGGACAGAAGCACAGATACGCAGTATTTT. The full variable domain, with the rest looked up from reference TRBV19 and TRBJ2-3, is DGGITQSPKYLFRKEGQNVTLSCEQNLNHDAMYWYRQDPGQGLRLIYYSQIVNDFQKGDIAEGYSVSREKKESFPLTVTSAQKNPTAFYLCASTDRSTDTQYFGPGTRLTVL.

The V call is TRBV6-5, the J call TRBJ1-1; possibly TRBD1 for D (5 bases). V was clipped by 2 bases and J by 5 bases, with 12 bases between them. CDR1 is MNHEY, CDR2 SVGAGI, per germline. The CDR3 has 14 amino acids. CDR3 in DNA: TGTGCCAGCAGTTACGGGGGGTCGGGAACTGAAGCTTTCTTT. Translating gives CASSYGGSGTEAFF.

The V call is TRBV15, the J call TRBJ1-4; TRBD1 is a possible D gene (5 bases). The V gene lost 10 bases and the J gene lost 0 bases, with 18 bases spanning the gap. Looked up from germline, CDR1 is LNHNV and CDR2 is YYDKDF (reference sequence). CDR3 length: 16 amino acids. The CDR3 sequence is CASSTAATATNEKLFF. CDR3 DNA sequence: TGTGCCAGTTCGACAGCGGCCACTGCAACTAATGAAAAACTGTTTTTT.

The V gene is TRBV7-9, the J gene TRBJ2-2; D may be TRBD1 (5 bases). V was cut by 0 bases and J by 6 bases, with 14 bases left in between. The CDR3 length is 16 residues. Germline CDR1 reads SEHNR; CDR2 reads FQNEAQ (reference sequence). As DNA, the CDR3 is TGTGCCAGCAGCTTAGCAGGGGCGACCCCTCCCGGGGAGCTGTTTTTT. Its translation is CASSLAGATPPGELFF.

The chain combines TRBV7-9 with TRBJ1-4; D might be TRBD1 (5 bases). CDR3 length: 15 amino acids. V was cut by 1 base and J by 6 bases, with 12 bases left in between. Germline lookup yields CDR1 SEHNR and CDR2 FQNEAQ (reference sequence). The CDR3 reads CASSLGSGLDEKLFF. The CDR3 DNA follows: TGTGCCAGCAGCTTAGGTTCAGGGCTCGATGAAAAACTGTTTTTT.

V usage is TRBV28 and J usage is TRBJ2-6; no firm D call. Per germline, CDR1 MDHEN and CDR2 SYDVKM. The V gene lost 5 bases and the J gene lost 0 bases, with 8 bases spanning the gap. The CDR3 is made up of 15 amino acids. This chain's CDR3 is CASSQIGSGANVLTF. DNA for the CDR3: TGTGCCAGCAGTCAGATCGGCTCTGGGGCCAACGTCCTGACTTTC.

The chain has TRBV6-5 and TRBJ2-1, with TRBD2 identical over 9 bases. CDR1 is MNHEY, CDR2 SVGAGI, per germline. The CDR3 has 14 amino acids. V gave up 2 bases and J gave up 14 bases; unmatched junction bases: 10. CDR3 protein: CASSYQSRQRGEFF. As DNA, the CDR3 is TGTGCCAGCAGTTACCAATCCCGACAGCGGGGGGAGTTCTTC.

CDR3 sequence (DNA): TGTGCCAGCAGCTTGGAGGGGGGATCCTACAATGAGCAGTTCTTC. This sequence encodes CASSLEGGSYNEQFF. The chain is built from TRBV5-5 and TRBJ2-1; possibly TRBD1 or TRBD2 for D (6 bases each). Germline V gives CDR1 SGHKS, CDR2 YYEKEE (reference sequence). Between the trimmed V and J ends, which lost 0 bases and 1 base, there was a span of 8 bases. The CDR3 runs to 15 residues.